The 10 T cell receptor beta chains reported below all come from one sample, sequenced in a study of T cells in Graves' hyperthyroidism and ophthalmopathy. Researchers took RNA transcripts and amplified the TCR beta CDR3 regions from them. Carried out on the TCR CDR3, a first-round RT-PCR used the HTBI primer set. A single record per CDR3 protein comes from TCRdb applying MiXCR to the multiplex PCR reads. The sample lists hundreds of thousands of distinct CDR3 sequences; under 45% were seen once. Source material: blood. The receptors here all came from a woman aged 40 to 50 with Graves' hyperthyroidism.

V is TRBV20-1 and J is TRBJ2-7, with D hard to call. CDR3 length: 12 amino acids. V gave up 6 bases and J gave up 2 bases, with 11 bases separating them. CDR1 is DFQATT, CDR2 SNEGSKA, per germline (reference sequence). In nucleotides, the CDR3 is TGCAGTGCAACGACCAGAACCTACGAGCAGTACTTC. It translates to CSATTRTYEQYF.

The rearrangement links TRBV5-6 to TRBJ1-2; D is ambiguous. There are 13 residues in the CDR3. V lost 2 bases, J lost 8 bases, and 13 bases lay in between. CDR1 and CDR2 (germline): SGHDT, YYEEEE. CDR3 loop: CASSLRGAVGYTF. CDR3 sequence (DNA): TGTGCCAGCAGCTTACGGGGAGCCGTGGGCTACACCTTC.

In this sample, this clonotype turned up many times. V is TRBV6-5 and J is TRBJ2-7; TRBD1 aligns across 7 bases. Losses at the gene ends were 6 bases for V and 2 bases for J; bases not matched to a gene: 7. This CDR3 comprises 14 residues. CDR1 is MNHEY and CDR2 is SVGAGI in the germline V gene. The CDR3 reads CASRPDRNTYEQYF. Here the CDR3 DNA reads TGTGCCAGCAGACCGGACAGGAATACCTACGAGCAGTACTTC.

The V and J genes are TRBV7-8 and TRBJ1-2; maybe TRBD1 (5 bases). With 7 bases removed from V and 4 bases from J, the gap between germline ends came to 19 bases. Germline V CDR1 and CDR2: SGHVS, FQNEAQ. This CDR3 has 15 amino acids. This chain's CDR3 is CASTSRGGPRYGYTF. CDR3 DNA: TGTGCCAGCACCTCTAGGGGAGGGCCTCGCTATGGCTACACCTTC.

As concerns this clonotype: Germline and junction disagree at one end, which may indicate a read error. The CDR3 nucleotides read TGTGCCTGTAGTCCCCGTCCGATGGATGGCTACACCTTC. Translated: CACSPRPMDGYTF. The chain is built from TRBV19 and TRBJ1-2, with unresolved D. Germline V gives CDR1 LNHDA, CDR2 SQIVND (reference sequence). CDR3 size: 13 residues.

To note about this clonotype: Given a much more abundant clone one base away, this may be a read error. The chain carries TRBV2 and TRBJ2-7; 7 bases line up with TRBD1. Germline assignment: CDR1 SNHLY and CDR2 FYNNEI. This CDR3 is built from 15 residues. Here the CDR3 reads CTSSPHGTASYEQYF. CDR3 nucleotide sequence: TGTACCAGCAGTCCTCATGGGACAGCTTCCTACGAGCAGTACTTC.

In its sample, this clonotype was seen many times. The gene calls are TRBV12-3 or TRBV12-4 and TRBJ1-5; D possibly corresponds to TRBD1 (5 bases). Trimming took off 4 bases at V and 6 bases at J, with 13 bases between the two ends. The CDR3 runs to 14 residues. CDR3 in amino acids: CASSWKGAGQPQHF. The CDR3 DNA follows: TGTGCCAGCAGTTGGAAAGGGGCCGGTCAGCCCCAGCATTTT.

The V call is TRBV2, the J call TRBJ2-3; D is possibly TRBD2 (6 bases). V was cut by 4 bases and J by 2 bases, with 7 bases left in between. Germline V CDR1 and CDR2: SNHLY, FYNNEI. The CDR3 totals 13 residues. DNA of the CDR3: TGTGCCAGCAGTGGCGGGGTCACAGATACGCAGTATTTT. This gives the protein CASSGGVTDTQYF.

This clonotype was seen many times. The genes are TRBV2 and TRBJ1-5, with 8 bases matching TRBD1. The junction had 5 bases not matched to a gene; V was cut back by 1 base and J by 0 bases. Germline-derived CDR1 and CDR2 are SNHLY and FYNNEI. CDR3 length: 17 amino acids. The CDR3 coding sequence is TGTGCCAGCAGTGAAGGGGACAGGCAGTATAGCAATCAGCCCCAGCATTTT. The encoded protein is CASSEGDRQYSNQPQHF.

This clonotype has just a few counts. The chain is built from TRBV29-1 and TRBJ1-5, with TRBD1 matching 7 bases. The V gene end was trimmed by 6 bases and the J gene end by 6 bases; junction bases not matched to a gene: 8. The germline gives CDR1 SQVTM, CDR2 ANQGSEA. CDR3 length: 13 residues. The CDR3 bases are TGCAGCGTCGCTACAGGGGTGGGTCAGCCCCAGCATTTT. Translating gives CSVATGVGQPQHF.